These 30 T cell receptor beta chains share one sample of origin, sequenced in a study of technical replicates of blood from a few donors. Sequencing was performed with immunoSEQ multiplex PCR; in TCRdb, only in-frame clones are kept and a portion is missing. The data contain roughly 82,000 clones, 90% to 95% of them seen just once; the ten biggest clones take up 0.25% to 0.35%. Material for sequencing was T cells isolated from PBMCs. These receptors all come from a human donor in good health.

The rearrangement links TRBV19 to TRBJ1-4, with TRBD1 as a possible D gene (5 bases). V lost 5 bases to trimming and J lost 8 bases, with 15 bases between them. Germline CDR1 LNHDA, CDR2 SQIVND (reference sequence). This CDR3 has 14 amino acids. The CDR3 DNA reads as TGTGCCAGTAGTGCATACGGGACTGTCGAAAAACTGTTTTTT. It encodes CASSAYGTVEKLFF. The full variable domain, completed using reference TRBV19 and TRBJ1-4, is DGGITQSPKYLFRKEGQNVTLSCEQNLNHDAMYWYRQDPGQGLRLIYYSQIVNDFQKGDIAEGYSVSREKKESFPLTVTSAQKNPTAFYLCASSAYGTVEKLFFGSGTQLSVL.

This chain's CDR3 is CASRPQGISGNTIYF. DNA of the CDR3: TGTGCCAGCAGACCACAGGGTATCTCTGGAAACACCATATATTTT. The rearrangement uses TRBV6-5 and TRBJ1-3, with a weak D call TRBD1 (6 bases). This CDR3 region has 15 residues. V dropped 6 bases and J dropped 0 bases, with 12 bases sitting between them. The germline V gene has CDR1 MNHEY and CDR2 SVGAGI.

This clone was detected a few times. The rearrangement links TRBV28 to TRBJ2-7; 8 bases fit TRBD2. V lost 6 bases to trimming and J lost 5 bases; unmatched junction nucleotides: 12. The CDR3 runs to 15 residues. Germline values: CDR1 MDHEN, CDR2 SYDVKM. The DNA of the CDR3 is TGTGCCAGCAGACGAATGGGACTAGGGGCAAACGAGCAGTACTTC. Protein product: CASRRMGLGANEQYF. Drawing the rest from reference TRBV28 and TRBJ2-7, the complete variable domain is DVKVTQSSRYLVKRTGEKVFLECVQDMDHENMFWYRQDPGLGLRLIYFSYDVKMKEKGDIPEGYSVSREKKERFSLILESASTNQTSMYLCASRRMGLGANEQYFGPGTRLTVT.

The rearrangement links TRBV28 to TRBJ2-3; 7 nucleotides line up with TRBD2. This CDR3 region has 16 residues. CDR1 MDHEN and CDR2 SYDVKM come from the germline V gene. The J segment lost 2 bases and the V segment lost 5 bases, leaving 10 bases of the junction unmatched. Here the CDR3 DNA reads TGTGCCAGCAGTCCCACCGGACTAGAACACACAGATACGCAGTATTTT. It codes for CASSPTGLEHTDTQYF. Drawing the rest from reference TRBV28 and TRBJ2-3, the complete variable domain is DVKVTQSSRYLVKRTGEKVFLECVQDMDHENMFWYRQDPGLGLRLIYFSYDVKMKEKGDIPEGYSVSREKKERFSLILESASTNQTSMYLCASSPTGLEHTDTQYFGPGTRLTVL.

This chain links TRBV11-1 with TRBJ2-1; TRBD2 might be the D (6 bases). This CDR3 is built from 18 residues. Trimming took off 2 bases at V and 5 bases at J, with 22 bases between the two ends. Germline assignment: CDR1 SGHAT and CDR2 FQDESV (reference sequence). The CDR3 spells CASSLKRGGTDHNNEQFF. Here the CDR3 DNA reads TGTGCCAGCAGCTTAAAGCGTGGCGGGACCGACCACAACAATGAGCAGTTCTTC.

V gene TRBV6-5 combines with J gene TRBJ2-7, with a possible D match to TRBD2 (5 bases). The CDR3 runs to 12 residues. Per germline, CDR1 MNHEY and CDR2 SVGAGI. V was shortened by 9 bases and J by 5 bases, with 14 bases between the two germline ends. CDR3 nucleotides: TGTGCCAGACATGACTATTCCCACGAGCAGTACTTC. This sequence encodes CARHDYSHEQYF.

V is TRBV4-1 and J is TRBJ1-1; D not resolved. The germline gives CDR1 MGHRA, CDR2 YSYEKL. The CDR3 is 15 residues long. V lost 3 bases, J lost 4 bases, and 15 bases lay in between. In DNA form, the CDR3 reads TGCGCCAGCAGCCAGGTGGGAGGCGGCGGCACTGAAGCTTTCTTT. As protein: CASSQVGGGGTEAFF.

Many counts were recorded for this clone. The CDR3 loop reads CASSIWGTGDEKLFF. The CDR3, as DNA: TGCGCCAGCAGCATCTGGGGGACAGGGGACGAAAAACTGTTTTTT. The chain employs TRBV5-1 and TRBJ1-4; 10 bases agree with TRBD1. Trimming cost V 4 bases and J 8 bases; bases outside gene matches: 8. Germline V gene sequence: CDR1 SGHRS, CDR2 YFSETQ. This CDR3 has 15 amino acids.

This chain links TRBV4-1 with TRBJ2-3; 14 positions match TRBD2. Unmatched junction bases numbered 3, after V lost 4 bases and J lost 6 bases. CDR1 and CDR2 from the germline V gene are MGHRA and YSYEKL. There are 15 residues in the CDR3. The CDR3 DNA reads as TGCGCCAGCAGCCGTGGGACTAGCGGGAGTGATACGCAGTATTTT. Translating gives CASSRGTSGSDTQYF.

The V gene is TRBV5-1, the J gene TRBJ2-7; 9 bases map to TRBD1. The germline V gene encodes CDR1 SGHRS and CDR2 YFSETQ. The CDR3 loop spans 14 amino acids. V was pared by 4 bases and J by 1 base, with 3 bases of the junction left unmatched. CDR3 region: CASSHGTGSYEQYF. The CDR3 DNA is TGCGCCAGCAGCCACGGGACAGGGTCCTACGAGCAGTACTTC.

In this sample, this clone turned up once. The V gene is TRBV4-2, the J gene TRBJ2-1, with a possible D match to TRBD2 (5 bases). Per the germline V gene, CDR1 is LGHNA and CDR2 is YNFKEQ. The CDR3 is 16 amino acids. Trimming cost V 4 bases and J 6 bases, with 19 bases left between them. This CDR3 reads CASSPKDYGVLNEQFF. For the CDR3, the DNA is TGTGCCAGCAGCCCAAAAGATTACGGGGTCCTCAATGAGCAGTTCTTC.

This rearrangement joins TRBV2 to TRBJ1-2, with 9 bases fitting TRBD1. From germline, CDR1 is SNHLY and CDR2 FYNNEI. Losses at the gene ends were 1 base for V and 6 bases for J; bases not matched to a gene: 6. The CDR3 is 15 residues long. The CDR3 spells CASSEGQGVPNGYTF. DNA of the CDR3: TGTGCCAGCAGTGAAGGACAGGGGGTTCCAAATGGCTACACCTTC.

The chain employs TRBV18 and TRBJ1-2; weak D call: TRBD1 (5 bases). The germline V gene encodes CDR1 KGHSH and CDR2 LQKENI. V was clipped by 2 bases and J by 2 bases, with 12 bases between them. This CDR3 is 15 amino acids long. The CDR3 sequence: CASSPSSDRNYGYTF. The CDR3, as DNA: TGTGCCAGCTCACCAAGCTCAGACAGAAACTATGGCTACACCTTC.

The chain links TRBV29-1 to TRBJ2-7; D might be TRBD2 (5 bases). The CDR3 spans 12 residues. CDR1 and CDR2 from the germline V gene are SQVTM and ANQGSEA. The V and J ends lost 3 bases and 3 bases respectively, with 9 bases between them. CDR3 DNA: TGCAGCGTTGATACACTAGGCTACGAGCAGTACTTC. Its translation: CSVDTLGYEQYF.

CDR3 nucleotides: TGCGCCAGCAGCCATTCAACGGCGGGGGAAGAGACCCAGTACTTC. Encoded protein: CASSHSTAGEETQYF. This chain links TRBV4-1 with TRBJ2-5, with 7 bases that match TRBD2. CDR1 is MGHRA, CDR2 YSYEKL, per germline. The length of the CDR3 is 15 residues. After removal of 3 bases from V and 3 bases from J, the junction contained 7 bases not matched to a gene.

The sample holds one count of this clone. The chain uses TRBV11-3 and TRBJ2-3; TRBD1 matches at 12 bases. The CDR3 sequence is 15 residues long. The V segment lost 6 bases and the J segment 1 base; nucleotides outside the gene matches: 2. Looked up from germline, CDR1 is SGHNT and CDR2 is YENEEA. DNA of the CDR3: TGTGCCAGCAGTCGGGACAGGGGGCGCACAGATACGCAGTATTTT. It codes for CASSRDRGRTDTQYF.

The rearrangement uses TRBV2 and TRBJ2-2, with TRBD2 matching 9 bases. V was pared by 8 bases and J by 2 bases, with 3 bases of the junction left unmatched. This CDR3 is 14 amino acids long. Germline CDR1 and CDR2: SNHLY and FYNNEI. The chain's CDR3 is CASGLALNTGELFF. The CDR3, as DNA: TGTGCCAGCGGACTAGCGCTAAACACCGGGGAGCTGTTTTTT.

The chain combines TRBV5-6 with TRBJ2-7, with 8 bases that match TRBD1. This CDR3 spans 17 amino acids. Unmatched junction bases numbered 18, after V lost 6 bases and J lost 4 bases. Germline-derived CDR1 and CDR2 are SGHDT and YYEEEE. CDR3 in amino acids: CASNLQNGQGVPYEQYF. DNA of the CDR3: TGTGCCAGCAACCTCCAAAACGGACAGGGCGTACCTTACGAGCAGTACTTC.

This clone has just one count. The V call is TRBV7-9, the J call TRBJ2-5; D possibly corresponds to TRBD2 (5 bases). V lost 5 bases, J lost 9 bases, and 13 bases lay in between. This CDR3 is 12 amino acids long. Germline V CDR1 and CDR2: SEHNR, FQNEAQ (reference sequence). Written as DNA, the CDR3 is TGTGCCAGCAGCGGAGAGGGAAGGGCCCAGTACTTC. It specifies CASSGEGRAQYF.

The chain joins TRBV11-2 to TRBJ2-7, with D unclear. Between the trimmed V and J ends, which lost 5 bases and 2 bases, there was a span of 10 bases. Germline V gene lookup returns CDR1 SGHAT and CDR2 FQNNGV. The CDR3 is 13 amino acids. CDR3 region: CASSPGEPYEQYF. The CDR3 nucleotides are TGTGCCAGCAGCCCCGGTGAGCCCTACGAGCAGTACTTC.

J is TRBJ2-3 and V is TRBV12-5; TRBD1 matches 8 bases. V gave up 5 bases and J gave up 0 bases; unmatched junction bases: 7. From germline, CDR1 is LGHNT and CDR2 FRNRAP. CDR3 length: 16 amino acids. The CDR3 loop reads CASGVGQGLSTDTQYF. The DNA for the CDR3 is TGTGCTAGTGGTGTTGGACAGGGCCTGAGCACAGATACGCAGTATTTT.

The V and J genes are TRBV19 and TRBJ2-7; 7 bases match TRBD2. CDR1 LNHDA and CDR2 SQIVND come from the germline V gene (reference sequence). The CDR3 covers 12 residues. The J segment lost 3 bases and the V segment lost 9 bases, leaving 5 bases of the junction unmatched. CDR3 residues: CASRDYNYEQYF. CDR3 nucleotides: TGTGCCAGCCGGGACTACAACTACGAGCAGTACTTC.

V gene TRBV18 combines with J gene TRBJ2-3; D gene unclear. Trimming shortened V by 6 bases and J by 6 bases, and 13 bases separated the two germline ends. CDR3 length: 13 residues. Looked up from germline, CDR1 is KGHSH and CDR2 is LQKENI. The DNA for the CDR3 is TGTGCCAGCTCCCCCCCTGGCCTCGATACGCAGTATTTT. It yields the protein CASSPPGLDTQYF.

CDR3 nucleotides: TGTGCCAGCAGTTTAACAGGGATCAACTACGAGCAGTACTTC. Translated, it gives CASSLTGINYEQYF. The chain carries TRBV28 and TRBJ2-7; possibly TRBD1 for D (6 bases). V was trimmed by 2 bases and J by 3 bases, leaving 11 bases between them. Germline V gene lookup returns CDR1 MDHEN and CDR2 SYDVKM. The CDR3 is 14 residues long.

V gene TRBV12-5 combines with J gene TRBJ2-1; 9 nucleotides match TRBD1. The CDR3 has 16 amino acids. Trimming cost V 6 bases and J 4 bases; bases outside gene matches: 10. Germline CDR1 reads LGHNT; CDR2 reads FRNRAP. CDR3 protein: CASGEQDRGPYNEQFF. The CDR3, as DNA: TGTGCTAGTGGGGAACAGGACAGGGGACCTTACAATGAGCAGTTCTTC. The complete variable domain, with remaining parts taken from reference TRBV12-5 and TRBJ2-1, reads DARVTQTPRHKVTEMGQEVTMRCQPILGHNTVFWYRQTMMQGLELLAYFRNRAPLDDSGMPKDRFSAEMPDATLATLKIQPSEPRDSAVYFCASGEQDRGPYNEQFFGPGTRLTVL.

This chain connects TRBV2 to TRBJ2-5; 9 bases are shared with TRBD2. The CDR3 spans 14 residues. With 6 bases clipped from V and 7 bases from J, the junction kept 9 bases outside the gene matches. From germline, CDR1 is SNHLY and CDR2 FYNNEI. This CDR3 is CASRPSGGGGTQYF. In nucleotides, the CDR3 is TGTGCCAGCAGACCCTCCGGCGGGGGGGGGACCCAGTACTTC.

The chain carries TRBV6-1 and TRBJ1-4; D not certain. Germline V gene lookup returns CDR1 MNHNS and CDR2 SASEGT. This CDR3 has 15 amino acids. Deletions cut 6 bases from V and 1 base from J, with 12 bases between. CDR3 coding DNA: TGTGCCAGCAGAGCCTTGAGCGGAACTAATGAAAAACTGTTTTTT. Encoded protein: CASRALSGTNEKLFF.

The chain couples TRBV6-4 to TRBJ1-3; TRBD1 might be the D (6 bases). This CDR3 is 16 amino acids long. Germline V CDR1 and CDR2: MRHNA, SNTAGT. V was shortened by 6 bases and J by 3 bases, with 18 bases between the two germline ends. The CDR3 region has the DNA TGTGCCAGCAGCCCCCCACAGGGCAGCGGTGGAAACACCATATATTTT. It yields the protein CASSPPQGSGGNTIYF.

This clone was detected once. This chain joins TRBV4-1 and TRBJ1-1; possibly TRBD1 for D (6 bases). In germline, CDR1 is MGHRA, CDR2 YSYEKL. The CDR3 is made up of 14 amino acids. V was clipped by 1 base and J by 4 bases, with 10 bases between them. CDR3 DNA: TGCGCCAGCAGCCAAGTTGGGGGCGGCACTGAAGCTTTCTTT. Translating gives CASSQVGGGTEAFF.

V usage is TRBV28 and J usage is TRBJ2-2, with TRBD1 identical over 10 bases. The CDR3 runs 17 residues. From germline, CDR1 is MDHEN and CDR2 SYDVKM. V was pared by 3 bases and J by 5 bases, with 9 bases of the junction left unmatched. The CDR3 spells CASSLLGDRGLTGELFF. CDR3 DNA: TGTGCCAGCAGTTTGCTAGGGGACAGGGGACTTACCGGGGAGCTGTTTTTT.